A selection of T cell receptor beta chains follows, all from one sample in a study of identical twins. TCRdb reprocessed the 5' RACE reads with MiXCR, giving one entry per CDR3 protein. The table lists 750,000 to 950,000 distinct CDR3 sequences, more than 9% of them singletons. The same sample was also used in a study of yellow fever vaccine responses in identical twins.

Sequencing used PBMCs. These TCRs come from a woman aged 18-35 years in good health. Both conserved end residues are part of each CDR3. D genes are given only for firm matches. The size entry is marked missing in some rows and otherwise reads once, few, many or a size class.

clone_size cdr3_length d_call j_call v_call cdr3_aa cdr3_nt
few 16 TRBD2 TRBJ2-2 TRBV9 CASSVAPLAGVGELFF TGTGCCAGCAGCGTAGCTCCACTAGCGGGAGTCGGGGAGCTGTTTTTT
few 14 - TRBJ2-5 TRBV5-1 CASSLGGNPETQYF TGCGCCAGCAGCTTAGGGGGGAACCCAGAGACCCAGTACTTC
few 15 TRBD2 TRBJ2-5 TRBV18 CASSFTSGSGETQYF TGTGCCAGCTCATTCACTAGCGGGAGTGGAGAGACCCAGTACTTC
many 21 TRBD1 TRBJ2-3 TRBV5-1 CASSLEGRGTGNAPSTDTQYF TGCGCCAGCAGCTTGGAGGGGCGCGGGACAGGAAACGCGCCTAGCACAGATACGCAGTATTTT
many 11 - TRBJ2-1 TRBV5-5 CASRGSAEQFF TGTGCCAGCAGAGGGAGCGCTGAGCAGTTCTTC
many 13 - TRBJ2-2 TRBV14 CASSQSRAGELFF TGTGCCAGCAGCCAATCGAGGGCCGGGGAGCTGTTTTTT
many 15 TRBD1 TRBJ1-6 TRBV12-3/TRBV12-4 CASSSGTGVNSPLHF TGTGCCAGCAGTTCCGGGACAGGGGTTAATTCACCCCTCCACTTT
few 15 - TRBJ1-3 TRBV12-3/TRBV12-4 CASSPVRGGGNTIYF TGTGCCAGCAGTCCCGTGAGGGGAGGTGGAAACACCATATATTTT
few 18 TRBD1 TRBJ2-3 TRBV5-8 CASSFGLQRDSRTDTQYF TGTGCCAGCAGCTTCGGGCTACAAAGGGACAGTCGCACAGATACGCAGTATTTT
few 14 TRBD1 TRBJ1-6 TRBV28 CAIMRRTGYSPLHF TGTGCCATCATGCGGAGGACAGGGTATTCACCCCTCCACTTT
- 17 TRBD2 TRBJ2-2 TRBV6-2/TRBV6-3 CASSYGNLAGVTGELFF TGTGCCAGCAGTTACGGGAATCTAGCGGGGGTCACCGGGGAGCTGTTTTTT
few 15 - TRBJ2-1 TRBV3-1 CASSPTMETYNEQFF TGTGCCAGCAGCCCGACTATGGAAACCTACAATGAGCAGTTCTTC
- 16 TRBD1 TRBJ1-4 TRBV5-1 CASSEKGQAINEKLFF TGCGCCAGCAGCGAAAAAGGACAGGCGATTAATGAAAAACTGTTTTTT
few 14 TRBD2 TRBJ2-1 TRBV27 CASRGLATYNEQFF TGTGCCAGCAGGGGACTAGCGACCTACAATGAGCAGTTCTTC
few 12 - TRBJ1-2 TRBV20-1 CSASYGGYGYTF TGCAGTGCTAGTTACGGGGGCTATGGCTACACCTTC
few 17 - TRBJ2-1 TRBV14 CASSPRGLRDSYNEQFF TGTGCCAGCAGCCCCCGGGGTCTACGGGACTCCTACAATGAGCAGTTCTTC
- 13 - TRBJ2-5 TRBV7-8 CASSLGERQTQYF TGTGCCAGCAGCTTAGGGGAGCGGCAGACCCAGTACTTC
many 14 - TRBJ2-5 TRBV5-1 CASSLAPYQETQYF TGCGCCAGCAGCTTGGCCCCGTACCAAGAGACCCAGTACTTC
few 19 TRBD2 TRBJ2-5 TRBV20-1 CSAGRLSAGGLEVAKTQYF TGCAGTGCTGGGCGACTGTCGGCGGGGGGGCTCGAAGTGGCAAAGACCCAGTACTTC
- 15 TRBD2 TRBJ2-5 TRBV6-1 CASRGTSGSQETQYF TGTGCCAGCAGGGGGACTAGCGGGAGCCAAGAGACCCAGTACTTC
many 15 TRBD1 TRBJ1-1 TRBV5-1 CASSGGTGDGSEAFF TGCGCCAGCAGCGGCGGGACAGGGGACGGTTCTGAAGCTTTCTTT
many 16 - TRBJ2-2 TRBV5-1 CASSLAGGANTGELFF TGCGCCAGCAGCTTGGCCGGGGGCGCCAACACCGGGGAGCTGTTTTTT
few 13 - TRBJ1-2 TRBV28 CASSFSGVYGYTF TGTGCCAGCAGTTTCTCCGGGGTCTATGGCTACACCTTC
few 14 - TRBJ2-1 TRBV6-5 CASSYRGDNTEQFF TGTGCCAGCAGTTACAGGGGGGACAACACTGAGCAGTTCTTC
- 14 TRBD1 TRBJ2-3 TRBV5-5 CASSFRQGVDTQYF TGTGCCAGCAGCTTCCGACAGGGGGTCGATACGCAGTATTTT
few 15 TRBD1 TRBJ2-5 TRBV5-1 CASSPLPGQQETQYF TGCGCCAGCAGCCCACTCCCGGGACAGCAAGAGACCCAGTACTTC
many 14 - TRBJ2-7 TRBV10-3 CAISESKVLDEQYF TGTGCCATCAGTGAGTCCAAGGTCTTGGACGAGCAGTACTTC
many 13 TRBD1 TRBJ2-5 TRBV5-6 CASSFGTEETQYF TGTGCCAGCAGCTTTGGGACAGAAGAGACCCAGTACTTC
- 13 - TRBJ2-5 TRBV5-1 CASSLLLEETQYF TGCGCCAGCAGCTTGCTTCTAGAAGAGACCCAGTACTTC
many 13 - TRBJ2-1 TRBV10-3 CATAPGPYNEQFF TGTGCCACAGCGCCGGGACCCTACAATGAGCAGTTCTTC
few 14 TRBD2 TRBJ2-1 TRBV28 CASSYGGEYNEQFF TGTGCCAGCAGTTACGGGGGGGAATACAATGAGCAGTTCTTC
few 18 - TRBJ2-4 TRBV15 CATKAGTGQGGGFGIQYF TGTGCCACCAAGGCGGGGACAGGACAGGGAGGGGGATTTGGCATTCAGTACTTC
many 14 TRBD1 TRBJ2-2 TRBV20-1 CSASPGTGIGELFF TGCAGTGCTAGTCCCGGGACAGGGATCGGGGAGCTGTTTTTT
few 14 TRBD1 TRBJ1-5 TRBV12-3/TRBV12-4 CASGPGQSNQPQHF TGTGCCAGCGGTCCGGGACAGTCCAATCAGCCCCAGCATTTT
few 14 TRBD1 TRBJ2-3 TRBV19 CASQDRARTDTQYF TGTGCCAGTCAGGACAGGGCCCGCACAGATACGCAGTATTTT
few 13 - TRBJ1-1 TRBV4-1 CASSQLTRTARFF TGCGCCAGCAGCCAATTAACGAGGACAGCACGCTTCTTT
- 16 - TRBJ2-7 TRBV19 CASSIVSTASSYEQYF TGTGCCAGTAGTATCGTGTCGACGGCGAGCTCCTACGAGCAGTACTTC
- 14 - TRBJ2-3 TRBV5-1 CASSSGTVTDTQYF TGCGCCAGCAGCTCCGGGACTGTCACAGATACGCAGTATTTT
few 11 - TRBJ2-2 TRBV6-1 CASRTAGELFF TGTGCCAGCAGAACCGCCGGGGAGCTGTTTTTT
many 15 TRBD1 TRBJ1-1 TRBV7-9 CASSLQGALGTEAFF TGTGCCAGCAGCCTACAGGGGGCTCTGGGAACTGAAGCTTTCTTT
few 14 TRBD2 TRBJ2-1 TRBV20-1 CSASGRVSYNEQFF TGCAGTGCTAGCGGGAGGGTCTCCTACAATGAGCAGTTCTTC
- 16 - TRBJ1-2 TRBV7-8 CASSSRLEGRGNGYTF TGTGCCAGCAGCTCCCGATTAGAAGGGCGGGGAAATGGCTACACCTTC
- 15 - TRBJ2-1 TRBV7-7 CASSLGASDYNEQFF TGTGCCAGCAGCTTAGGAGCTAGCGACTACAATGAGCAGTTCTTC